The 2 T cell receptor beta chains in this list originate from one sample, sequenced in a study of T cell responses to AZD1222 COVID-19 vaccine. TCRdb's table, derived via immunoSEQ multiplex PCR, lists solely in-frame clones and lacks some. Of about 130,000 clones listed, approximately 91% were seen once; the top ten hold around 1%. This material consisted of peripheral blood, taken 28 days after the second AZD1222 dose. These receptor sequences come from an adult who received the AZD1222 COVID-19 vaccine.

The CDR3 region has the DNA TGTGCCAGCAGGCTAGGGAGGGGGCGCCCCTACGAGCAGTACTTC. Translation: CASRLGRGRPYEQYF. This chain joins TRBV28 and TRBJ2-7; D might be TRBD1 or TRBD2, each matching 7 bases. V dropped 6 bases and J dropped 2 bases, with 17 bases sitting between them. There are 15 residues in the CDR3. Germline assignment: CDR1 MDHEN and CDR2 SYDVKM.

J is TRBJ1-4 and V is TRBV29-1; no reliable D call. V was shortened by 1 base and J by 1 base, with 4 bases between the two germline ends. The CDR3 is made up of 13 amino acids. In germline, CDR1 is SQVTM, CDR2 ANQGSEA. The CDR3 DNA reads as TGCAGCGTTGAAGGGGGAACTAATGAAAAACTGTTTTTT. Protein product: CSVEGGTNEKLFF.